This is a list of T cell receptor beta chains from one sample in a study of blood T cell repertoires in COVID-19. Assay used: immunoSEQ multiplex PCR; TCRdb lists only in-frame clones, some missing. The top ten hold less than 3.5% of the sample, which has roughly 340,000 clones, 91% seen once. The sequenced sample was peripheral blood. These receptors originate from a woman younger than 30 who had recovered from COVID-19. Each CDR3 is given with its conserved first and last residue. The order of the fields is D gene, clone size, V gene, J gene, CDR3 protein, CDR3 DNA. The D gene is left open where the match is weak. Size is omitted from some rows. Given values are once, few, many or a class for expanded clones.

>TRBD1|.|TRBV7-2|TRBJ1-2
CASSPIGQGAYGYTF
TGTGCCAGCAGCCCTATAGGACAGGGGGCCTATGGCTACACCTTC
>TRBD1|.|TRBV7-2|TRBJ1-2
CASSIGTGNYGYTF
TGTGCCAGCAGCATCGGGACAGGGAACTATGGCTACACCTTC
>TRBD1|.|TRBV15|TRBJ1-2
CATSRDPRGQGGYTF
TGTGCCACCAGCAGAGATCCCAGGGGGCAGGGGGGCTACACCTTC
>TRBD2|.|TRBV10-3|TRBJ2-1
CAISGRASGRASGNEQFF
TGTGCCATCAGTGGGCGCGCTAGCGGGAGGGCCTCGGGTAATGAGCAGTTCTTC
>TRBD1|.|TRBV29-1|TRBJ1-1
CSVAARGMNTEAFF
TGCAGCGTCGCGGCCAGGGGGATGAACACTGAAGCTTTCTTT
>.|.|TRBV6-5|TRBJ1-1
CASSYSATLNTEAFF
TGTGCCAGCAGTTACTCGGCCACCCTGAACACTGAAGCTTTCTTT
>TRBD2|.|TRBV5-6|TRBJ2-5
CASSFASGGPETQYF
TGTGCCAGCAGCTTTGCTAGCGGAGGCCCAGAGACCCAGTACTTC
>.|.|TRBV4-1|TRBJ1-2
CASSLMGAGYGYTF
TGCGCCAGCAGCCTCATGGGGGCAGGCTATGGCTACACCTTC
>TRBD2|.|TRBV3-1/TRBV3-2|TRBJ2-4
CASSQSQTSLAKNIQYF
TGTGCCAGCAGCCAAAGCCAGACTAGCCTAGCCAAAAACATTCAGTACTTC
>TRBD1|.|TRBV5-6|TRBJ1-2
CASTETGGAVYGYTF
TGTGCCAGCACAGAGACAGGGGGCGCGGTCTATGGCTACACCTTC
>.|.|TRBV4-3|TRBJ2-3
CASSQVYRDTQYF
TGCGCCAGCAGCCAAGTGTACAGAGATACGCAGTATTTT
>TRBD1|.|TRBV5-1|TRBJ1-1
CASSLQGVGNTEAFF
TGCGCCAGCAGCTTACAGGGGGTAGGGAACACTGAAGCTTTCTTT
>TRBD2|.|TRBV7-2|TRBJ2-1
CASSNFGTTSRREQFF
TGTGCCAGCAGCAACTTCGGGACTACTTCCCGCCGTGAGCAGTTCTTC
>TRBD2|.|TRBV18|TRBJ2-1
CASSPWREDVEQFF
TGTGCCAGCTCACCCTGGCGGGAGGATGTTGAGCAGTTCTTC
>.|.|TRBV4-3|TRBJ2-2
CASSQGWAGSNTGELFF
TGCGCCAGCAGCCAAGGGTGGGCGGGGTCGAACACCGGGGAGCTGTTTTTT
>TRBD2|.|TRBV5-4|TRBJ2-1
CASSPAPLAGGGGEQFF
TGTGCCAGCAGCCCGGCCCCCCTGGCGGGAGGGGGGGGTGAGCAGTTCTTC
>.|once|TRBV9|TRBJ2-2
CASSEGEGGELFF
TGTGCCAGCAGCGAGGGGGAGGGCGGGGAGCTGTTTTTT
>.|.|TRBV23-1|TRBJ2-5
CASSQPDRSEETQYF
TGCGCCAGCAGTCAACCCGACAGGTCGGAAGAGACCCAGTACTTC
>.|.|TRBV7-9|TRBJ1-2
CASSLEVLRTRLNYGYTF
TGTGCCAGCAGCTTAGAGGTTTTGCGGACACGACTTAACTATGGCTACACCTTC
>TRBD2|.|TRBV4-3|TRBJ2-1
CASSQVAGVEDEQFF
TGCGCCAGCAGCCAAGTAGCGGGAGTTGAGGATGAGCAGTTCTTC
>TRBD1|once|TRBV5-4|TRBJ1-1
CASTLGQGNTEAFF
TGTGCCAGCACCCTGGGACAGGGGAACACTGAAGCTTTCTTT
>.|.|TRBV10-3|TRBJ2-1
CASGAGDAEQFF
TGTGCCTCGGGGGCGGGGGATGCTGAGCAGTTCTTC
>.|once|TRBV6-2/TRBV6-3|TRBJ2-3
CASSLPRTTDTQYF
TGTGCCAGCAGTTTGCCGCGAACCACAGATACGCAGTATTTT
>TRBD1|.|TRBV12-5|TRBJ2-1
CASGLARGTGDYNEQFF
TGTGCTAGTGGTTTGGCCCGTGGGACAGGAGACTACAATGAGCAGTTCTTC
>.|.|TRBV6-2/TRBV6-3|TRBJ2-4
CASSYYELGLSIAKNIQYF
TGTGCCAGCAGTTACTACGAGTTGGGGCTTTCTATAGCCAAAAACATTCAGTACTTC
>TRBD1|.|TRBV7-8|TRBJ1-3
CASSTTPGQGLRRGNTIYF
TGTGCCAGCAGCACGACACCGGGACAGGGTTTGAGGAGGGGAAACACCATATATTTT
>.|.|TRBV11-2|TRBJ1-1
CASSFTPNTEAFF
TGTGCCAGCAGCTTTACACCGAACACTGAAGCTTTCTTT
>.|.|TRBV7-6|TRBJ1-3
CASSRNSGNTIYF
TGTGCCAGCAGCCGTAATTCTGGAAACACCATATATTTT
>.|.|TRBV27|TRBJ1-5
CACRRAGNFNQPQHF
TGTGCCTGCCGACGGGCAGGGAACTTCAATCAGCCCCAGCATTTT
>.|.|TRBV4-3|TRBJ2-1
CASSQEQGGNEQFF
TGCGCCAGCAGCCAAGAGCAGGGGGGTAATGAGCAGTTCTTC
>TRBD2|once|TRBV4-1|TRBJ2-3
CASSQVAGLASTDTQYF
TGCGCCAGCAGCCAAGTGGCCGGACTAGCGTCCACAGATACGCAGTATTTT
>.|.|TRBV28|TRBJ1-1
CASSFPLGQRNTEAFF
TGTGCCAGCAGCTTTCCCCTAGGACAGCGGAACACTGAAGCTTTCTTT
>.|.|TRBV18|TRBJ2-5
CASSRGQPQETQYF
TGTGCCAGCTCACGGGGGCAGCCCCAAGAGACCCAGTACTTC
>.|.|TRBV19|TRBJ1-6
CASSIRTDPYNSPLHF
TGTGCCAGTAGTATCCGGACAGACCCCTATAATTCACCCCTCCACTTT
>TRBD2|.|TRBV5-1|TRBJ2-1
CASSLAGTSGLSSYNEQFF
TGCGCCAGCAGCTTGGCCGGGACTAGCGGTCTCAGCTCCTACAATGAGCAGTTCTTC
>.|.|TRBV15|TRBJ2-1
CATSRGPKEQFF
TGTGCCACCAGCAGAGGTCCCAAAGAGCAGTTCTTC
>TRBD2|.|TRBV14|TRBJ2-2
CASSQGLAGGTGELFF
TGTGCCAGCAGCCAGGGACTAGCGGGAGGCACCGGGGAGCTGTTTTTT
>.|.|TRBV5-6|TRBJ1-6
CASSPDTGLLFWTLHF
TGTGCCAGCAGCCCCGACACGGGACTGCTCTTTTGGACCCTCCACTTT
>TRBD2|.|TRBV11-2|TRBJ2-5
CASSPQREMGETQYF
TGTGCCAGCAGCCCCCAGCGGGAGATGGGAGAGACCCAGTACTTC
>TRBD2|.|TRBV9|TRBJ2-3
CASSVGGGRWTDTQYF
TGTGCCAGCAGCGTAGGAGGCGGGAGGTGGACAGATACGCAGTATTTT
>TRBD2|.|TRBV5-6|TRBJ2-1
CASTVSMGLADYNEQFF
TGTGCCAGCACCGTCTCCATGGGACTAGCGGACTACAATGAGCAGTTCTTC
>.|.|TRBV5-1|TRBJ1-1
CASSLEGEITPQAFF
TGCGCCAGCAGCTTGGAGGGAGAGATTACTCCCCAGGCTTTCTTT
>TRBD2|.|TRBV5-4|TRBJ2-3
CASSSSGSADTQYF
TGTGCCAGCAGTTCGAGCGGGAGTGCAGATACGCAGTATTTT